A single sample gave rise to the 19 T cell receptor beta chains below, sequenced in a study of Tregs in tolerant kidney transplant recipients. TCRdb keeps only in-frame clones here, not all; method: immunoSEQ multiplex PCR. This table holds about 240,000 clones, 84% found once. The sequencing input was CD4+ T cells from blood. The receptor set was obtained from a human donor in good health.

The V call is TRBV15, the J call TRBJ1-1; D call uncertain. V dropped 7 bases and J dropped 1 base, with 13 bases sitting between them. CDR3 size: 14 residues. CDR1 is LNHNV, CDR2 YYDKDF, per germline (reference sequence). The CDR3 bases are TGTGCCACCAAATACGGCAGGAGGAACACTGAAGCTTTCTTT. Residues: CATKYGRRNTEAFF.

In DNA form, the CDR3 reads TGTGCCAGCAGCTCGTATCGGGACAGAACCTACGAGCAGTACTTC. Encoded protein: CASSSYRDRTYEQYF. The chain has TRBV11-2 and TRBJ2-7, with TRBD1 matching 7 bases. After removal of 4 bases from V and 2 bases from J, the junction contained 8 bases not matched to a gene. Germline V gives CDR1 SGHAT, CDR2 FQNNGV. The CDR3 is 15 amino acids.

The rearrangement joins TRBV6-5 to TRBJ1-2; the match to TRBD1 covers 8 bases. Germline CDR1 MNHEY, CDR2 SVGAGI. CDR3 length: 15 residues. V shed 6 bases and J 4 bases; nucleotides not matched to a gene: 10. The CDR3 loop is CASRPQGAPSYGYTF. CDR3 coding DNA: TGTGCCAGCAGGCCCCAGGGGGCACCGAGCTATGGCTACACCTTC.

The chain combines TRBV6-5 with TRBJ1-2; 7 bases are a match to TRBD1. V was pared by 4 bases and J by 4 bases, with 6 bases of the junction left unmatched. This CDR3 region has 14 residues. Germline loops: CDR1 MNHEY, CDR2 SVGAGI. CDR3 in amino acids: CASSFNRGSYGYTF. DNA for the CDR3: TGTGCCAGCAGTTTCAACAGGGGATCCTATGGCTACACCTTC.

A word on this clone: An end of the junction differs from the germline gene, which may be a read error. This chain joins TRBV7-9 and TRBJ1-5, with D tentatively TRBD1 (6 bases). The CDR3 totals 15 residues. Germline-derived CDR1 and CDR2 are SEHNR and FQNEAQ (reference sequence). CDR3 protein: CAGSLGGVRNQPQHF. The CDR3 DNA reads as TGTGCCGGCAGCTTAGGGGGGGTTCGCAATCAGCCCCAGCATTTT.

The chain joins TRBV29-1 to TRBJ1-4, with D unresolved. Germline CDR1 and CDR2: SQVTM and ANQGSEA. V was clipped by 3 bases and J by 4 bases, with 15 bases between them. The CDR3 covers 15 residues. CDR3 loop: CSVEGGEPFNEKLFF. CDR3 DNA: TGCAGCGTTGAGGGTGGCGAACCTTTTAATGAAAAACTGTTTTTT.

The V gene is TRBV25-1, the J gene TRBJ2-3; 10 bases match TRBD2. The V gene end was trimmed by 1 base and the J gene end by 4 bases; junction bases not matched to a gene: 8. The CDR3 runs 17 residues. CDR1 is MGHDK and CDR2 is SYGVNS in the germline V gene. This CDR3 reads CASSEWGSGRIPDTQYF. CDR3 sequence (DNA): TGTGCCAGCAGTGAATGGGGTAGCGGGAGGATCCCAGATACGCAGTATTTT.

V and J are TRBV4-2 and TRBJ1-3; TRBD1 agrees at 7 bases. With 2 bases clipped from V and 4 bases from J, the junction kept 5 bases outside the gene matches. Germline values: CDR1 LGHNA, CDR2 YNFKEQ. This CDR3 region has 15 residues. CDR3 nucleotide sequence: TGTGCCAGCAGCCAACCACAGGGGTCCGGAAACACCATATATTTT. Its translation is CASSQPQGSGNTIYF.

The genes are TRBV7-9 and TRBJ2-5; the D is unclear. CDR1 SEHNR and CDR2 FQNEAQ come from the germline V gene (reference sequence). V shed 4 bases and J shed 1 base, with 10 bases lying between them. The CDR3 is made up of 14 amino acids. DNA of the CDR3: TGTGCCAGCAGCTGGGCGACATCCCAAGAGACCCAGTACTTC. Its translation: CASSWATSQETQYF.

V and J are TRBV6-1 and TRBJ1-4; D is unresolved. Germline CDR1 reads MNHNS; CDR2 reads SASEGT. Trimming shortened V by 6 bases and J by 0 bases, and 11 bases separated the two germline ends. This CDR3 is built from 15 residues. The CDR3 DNA is TGTGCCAGCAGCCGTTCGGGTTCAACTAATGAAAAACTGTTTTTT. Residues: CASSRSGSTNEKLFF.

The chain carries TRBV7-7 and TRBJ2-3; 7 bases fit TRBD2. Trimming took 3 bases from V and 1 from J; bases not matched to a gene: 4. Germline CDR1 SSHAT, CDR2 FNYEAQ (reference sequence). The CDR3 contains 15 residues. The CDR3 protein is CASSLAGAGTDTQYF. CDR3 bases: TGTGCCAGCAGCTTGGCGGGAGCGGGCACAGATACGCAGTATTTT.

The chain joins TRBV6-1 to TRBJ1-1; no clear D. CDR3 length: 14 residues. Trimming removed 6 bases from V and 0 bases from J, with 11 bases in between. Germline V gene data show CDR1 as MNHNS and CDR2 as SASEGT. Here the CDR3 reads CASSRMDLNTEAFF. The CDR3 DNA follows: TGTGCCAGCAGCCGTATGGACCTGAACACTGAAGCTTTCTTT.

This rearrangement joins TRBV9 to TRBJ2-5; D ambiguous. Germline loops: CDR1 SGDLS, CDR2 YYNGEE. The CDR3 contains 14 residues. V lost 3 bases and J 1 base, leaving 10 bases between the germline ends. CDR3 coding DNA: TGTGCCAGCAGCGCGGGCCCCCTCCAAGAGACCCAGTACTTC. Protein sequence: CASSAGPLQETQYF.

J is TRBJ2-1 and V is TRBV6-5, with D perhaps TRBD2 (5 bases). The length of the CDR3 is 12 residues. V was clipped by 5 bases and J by 15 bases, with 17 bases between them. In germline, CDR1 is MNHEY, CDR2 SVGAGI. In nucleotides, the CDR3 is TGTGCCAGCAGTCCTGGGCGGGCCCAACGGTTCTTC. Translated: CASSPGRAQRFF.

This chain connects TRBV9 to TRBJ1-2, with TRBD1 as a possible D gene (5 bases). Germline V gene data show CDR1 as SGDLS and CDR2 as YYNGEE. V lost 4 bases to trimming and J lost 4 bases, with 23 bases between them. This CDR3 is built from 17 residues. CDR3 protein: CASSPYTGTPGGYGYTF. The CDR3 nucleotides read TGTGCCAGCAGCCCCTACACCGGGACCCCGGGGGGCTATGGCTACACCTTC.

The chain is built from TRBV9 and TRBJ2-1; tentative D call: TRBD1 (5 bases). The V and J ends lost 3 bases and 7 bases respectively, with 11 bases between them. The CDR3 has 13 residues. Germline V gene sequence: CDR1 SGDLS, CDR2 YYNGEE. CDR3 in amino acids: CASSGTLGNEQFF. CDR3 sequence (DNA): TGTGCCAGCAGCGGGACACTTGGGAATGAGCAGTTCTTC.

The V call is TRBV5-4, the J call TRBJ2-6, with a possible D match to TRBD1 (5 bases). Germline loops: CDR1 SGHNT, CDR2 YYREEE (reference sequence). The length of the CDR3 is 17 residues. Trimming cost V 2 bases and J 0 bases, with 12 bases left between them. The CDR3 bases are TGTGCCAGCAGCTTTTCGACAGTCGCCTCTGGGGCCAACGTCCTGACTTTC. As protein: CASSFSTVASGANVLTF. The full variable domain, rest sourced from reference TRBV5-4 and TRBJ2-6, is ETGVTQSPTHLIKTRGQQVTLRCSSQSGHNTVSWYQQALGQGPQFIFQYYREEENGRGNFPPRFSGLQFPNYSSELNVNALELDDSALYLCASSFSTVASGANVLTFGAGSRLTVL.

V is TRBV7-2 and J is TRBJ1-5, with no clear D. The V gene's germline CDR1 is SGHTA and CDR2 FQGNSA. Trimming removed 3 bases from V and 4 bases from J, with 10 bases in between. This CDR3 is built from 14 residues. The CDR3 is CASSFYGGNQPQHF. DNA of the CDR3: TGTGCCAGCAGCTTCTACGGAGGAAATCAGCCCCAGCATTTT.

This chain joins TRBV5-4 and TRBJ2-2; 8 bases fit TRBD2. V was clipped by 1 base and J by 2 bases; unmatched bases: 7. In germline, CDR1 is SGHNT, CDR2 YYREEE (reference sequence). This CDR3 contains 17 residues. The CDR3 protein is CASSLKLAGFNTGELFF. Written as DNA, the CDR3 is TGTGCCAGCAGCTTGAAATTAGCGGGATTTAACACCGGGGAGCTGTTTTTT.